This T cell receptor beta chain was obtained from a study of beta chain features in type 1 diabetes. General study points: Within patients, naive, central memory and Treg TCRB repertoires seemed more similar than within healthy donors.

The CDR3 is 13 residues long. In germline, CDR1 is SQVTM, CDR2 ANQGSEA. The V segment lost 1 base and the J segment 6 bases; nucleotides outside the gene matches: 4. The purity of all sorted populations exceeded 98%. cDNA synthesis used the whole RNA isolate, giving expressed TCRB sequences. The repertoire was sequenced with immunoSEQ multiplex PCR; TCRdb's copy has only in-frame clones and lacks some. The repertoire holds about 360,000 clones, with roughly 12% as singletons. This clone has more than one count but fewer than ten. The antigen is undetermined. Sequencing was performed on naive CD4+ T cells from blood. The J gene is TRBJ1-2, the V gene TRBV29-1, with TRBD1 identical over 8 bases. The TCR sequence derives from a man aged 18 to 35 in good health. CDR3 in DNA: TGCAGCGTTGAAGTCACAGGGGGTGATGGCTACACCTTC. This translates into CSVEVTGGDGYTF.